This T cell receptor beta chain was captured in a study of shared clonotypes between healthy human individuals. The junction had 9 bases not matched to a gene; V was cut back by 8 bases and J by 3 bases. Germline loops: CDR1 MNHEY, CDR2 SMNVEV (reference sequence). The CDR3 totals 15 residues. Measured with immunoSEQ multiplex PCR; TCRdb has only the in-frame clones, and not every one. The sample includes 750,000 to 1,000,000 clones, 80% to 95% seen only once; the top ten take 24%. In the naive CD8 group, cells lacked CD45RO and were positively selected for CCR7, so terminally differentiated effector memory CD45RA+ cells were left out.

The V gene is TRBV27, the J gene TRBJ2-2, with TRBD1 matching 7 bases. The sample consisted of naive CD8+ T cells sorted from blood. This TCR came from a man younger than 40 in good health. The CDR3 loop is CASSPGQEHTGELFF. In DNA form, the CDR3 reads TGTGCCAGCTCCCCCGGACAGGAGCACACCGGGGAGCTGTTTTTT.